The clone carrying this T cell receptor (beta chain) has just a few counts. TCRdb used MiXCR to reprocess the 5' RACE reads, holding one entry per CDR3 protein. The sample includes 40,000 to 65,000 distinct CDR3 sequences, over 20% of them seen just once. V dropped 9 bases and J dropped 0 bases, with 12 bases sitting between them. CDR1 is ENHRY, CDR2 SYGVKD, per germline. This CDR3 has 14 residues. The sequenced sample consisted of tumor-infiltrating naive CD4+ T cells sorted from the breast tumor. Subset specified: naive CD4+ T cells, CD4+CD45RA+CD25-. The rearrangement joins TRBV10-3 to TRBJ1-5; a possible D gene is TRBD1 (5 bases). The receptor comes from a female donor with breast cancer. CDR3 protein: CAIRDDYSNQPQHF. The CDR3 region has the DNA TGTGCCATACGGGACGATTATAGCAATCAGCCCCAGCATTTT.